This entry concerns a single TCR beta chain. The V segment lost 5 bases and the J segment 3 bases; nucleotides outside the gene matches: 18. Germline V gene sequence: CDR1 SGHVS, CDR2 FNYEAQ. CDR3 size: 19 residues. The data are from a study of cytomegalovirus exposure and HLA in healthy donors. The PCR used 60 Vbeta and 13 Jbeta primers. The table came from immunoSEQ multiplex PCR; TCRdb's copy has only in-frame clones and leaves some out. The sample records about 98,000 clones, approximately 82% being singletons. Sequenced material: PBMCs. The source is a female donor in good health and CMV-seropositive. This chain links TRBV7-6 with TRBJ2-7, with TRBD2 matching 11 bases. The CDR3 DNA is TGTGCCAGCAGCCTATACTGGGGGACTAGCGGAAGCATTTTCTACGAGCAGTACTTC. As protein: CASSLYWGTSGSIFYEQYF.